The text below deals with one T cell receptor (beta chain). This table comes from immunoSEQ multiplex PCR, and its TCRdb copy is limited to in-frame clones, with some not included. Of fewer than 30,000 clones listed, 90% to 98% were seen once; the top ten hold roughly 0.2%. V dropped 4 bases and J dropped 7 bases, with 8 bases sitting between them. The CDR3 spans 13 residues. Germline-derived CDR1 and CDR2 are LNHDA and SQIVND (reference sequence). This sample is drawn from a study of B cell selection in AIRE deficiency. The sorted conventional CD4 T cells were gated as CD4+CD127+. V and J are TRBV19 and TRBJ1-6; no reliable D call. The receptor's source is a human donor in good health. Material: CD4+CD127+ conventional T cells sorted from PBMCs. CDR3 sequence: CASSKAGNSPLHF. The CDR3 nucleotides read TGTGCCAGTAGTAAAGCAGGAAATTCACCCCTCCACTTT. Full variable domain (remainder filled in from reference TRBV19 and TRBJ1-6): DGGITQSPKYLFRKEGQNVTLSCEQNLNHDAMYWYRQDPGQGLRLIYYSQIVNDFQKGDIAEGYSVSREKKESFPLTVTSAQKNPTAFYLCASSKAGNSPLHFGNGTRLTVT.